Listed below are T cell receptor beta chains from one sample, sequenced in a study of CD8 T cells in Susac syndrome. TCRdb redid the calling of the immunoSEQ multiplex PCR reads with MiXCR, one entry per CDR3 protein. The data show 200,000 or so distinct CDR3 sequences, roughly nine tenths seen once. What was sequenced was CD8+ T cells from PBMCs. The receptors originated from a human donor with multiple sclerosis. CDR3s include the opening cysteine and the closing phenylalanine or tryptophan. A D gene is named only where the DNA matches it firmly. Part of the rows lack a size; the others show once, few, many or a class for expanded clones.

TGTGCCATCTACAGGGACAACACAGATACGCAGTATTTT,CAIYRDNTDTQYF,.,TRBV12-3/TRBV12-4,once,TRBJ2-3
TGTGCCAGCAGCCTCTATCTAATGGGGAGAGGCGAAGATACGCAGTATTTT,CASSLYLMGRGEDTQYF,.,TRBV7-6,.,TRBJ2-3
TGTGCCAGTAGTACACACAATGAGCAGTTCTTC,CASSTHNEQFF,.,TRBV19,.,TRBJ2-1
TGCAGTGCTAGAGATACAGGGTCCGGGAAATGGACTGAAGCTTTCTTT,CSARDTGSGKWTEAFF,.,TRBV20-1,.,TRBJ1-1
TGTGCCACCAGCAAAAGACAGGCTAACTATGGCTACACCTTC,CATSKRQANYGYTF,.,TRBV15,.,TRBJ1-2
TGTGCTAGTGGTCCGGACAGGGGGCTGGACGAGCAGTACTTC,CASGPDRGLDEQYF,TRBD1,TRBV12-5,.,TRBJ2-7
TGTGCCTGGAGCCCCTGGACCGGTCAGCCCCAGCATTTT,CAWSPWTGQPQHF,.,TRBV30,.,TRBJ1-5
TGCAGCGTTGTATGGGTAGCGGGGGGCCCAGATACGCAGTATTTT,CSVVWVAGGPDTQYF,TRBD2,TRBV29-1,.,TRBJ2-3
TGTGCCACCAGTGGTTGGGGTAGGGGCAATGAGCAGTTCTTC,CATSGWGRGNEQFF,.,TRBV24-1,.,TRBJ2-1
TGCGCCAGCAGCCAAACACGGACTCAAACCTACGAGCAGTACTTC,CASSQTRTQTYEQYF,.,TRBV4-3,.,TRBJ2-7
TGTGCCAGCAGGGCCGGGACAGGGGGAATCGCAGATACGCAGTATTTT,CASRAGTGGIADTQYF,TRBD1,TRBV9,.,TRBJ2-3
TGCAGTGCTAGAGATTATTCGGGACTAGCGGTATACAATGAGCAGTTCTTC,CSARDYSGLAVYNEQFF,TRBD2,TRBV20-1,.,TRBJ2-1
TGTGCCAGCAGCGCCGAGGGTAGCACAGATACGCAGTATTTT,CASSAEGSTDTQYF,.,TRBV9,.,TRBJ2-3
TGCAGTGCTAGAGACTCCTTGGGGGCGGGAATAGGGTCCTACAATGAGCAGTTCTTC,CSARDSLGAGIGSYNEQFF,.,TRBV20-1,.,TRBJ2-1
TGTGCCACCCGCGGGACTGAAGCTTTCTTT,CATRGTEAFF,.,TRBV15,.,TRBJ1-1
TGTGCCAGCAGCTCTAGAATCAATGAGCAGTTCTTC,CASSSRINEQFF,.,TRBV7-9,.,TRBJ2-1
TGCAGTGCAAAGGACAGAACTAATGAAAAACTGTTTTTT,CSAKDRTNEKLFF,.,TRBV20-1,.,TRBJ1-4
TGCGCCAGCAGCGAGGGGGAGGTGATAGCGGCCGAGTACAATGAGCAGTTCTTC,CASSEGEVIAAEYNEQFF,.,TRBV4-3,.,TRBJ2-1
TGTGCCAGCAGCAGGGGGTCGGAAGAAGCTTTCTTT,CASSRGSEEAFF,TRBD1,TRBV6-6,.,TRBJ1-1
TGTGCCAGCAGCTTAGGGGACGCGTATGGCTACACCTTC,CASSLGDAYGYTF,.,TRBV7-9,.,TRBJ1-2
TGTGCCAGCAGTTACGGGTCGGGTTGGAACCGAGAGACCCAGTACTTC,CASSYGSGWNRETQYF,.,TRBV6-5,few,TRBJ2-5
TGTGCCAGCAGCCAAGGGTTGGACGAGCAGTACTTC,CASSQGLDEQYF,.,TRBV7-9,.,TRBJ2-7
TGTGCCATCAGCAACGACGCTAGCGGGGGCCAAGAGACCCAGTACTTC,CAISNDASGGQETQYF,TRBD2,TRBV10-3,.,TRBJ2-5
TGTGCCAGCAGCTCCCTGACAGTTTTAAATGAGCAGTTCTTC,CASSSLTVLNEQFF,.,TRBV11-1,.,TRBJ2-1
TGTGCCAGCAGCCATGGACAGGGAAGCTCCTATAATTCACCCCTCCACTTT,CASSHGQGSSYNSPLHF,TRBD1,TRBV27,.,TRBJ1-6
TGTGCCAGCAGTTTGGGATTAGGCGATGAGCAGTTCTTC,CASSLGLGDEQFF,.,TRBV27,.,TRBJ2-1
TGTGCCAGCAGCTCAGGACAGCTGGAGACCCAGTACTTC,CASSSGQLETQYF,.,TRBV5-4,.,TRBJ2-5
TGTGCCAGTGGACTAGCCCCCTACGAGCAGTACTTC,CASGLAPYEQYF,TRBD2,TRBV6-2/TRBV6-3,.,TRBJ2-7
TGTGCCAGCACCGACCCAGAGCTCTCGGGGGAGCAGTTCTTC,CASTDPELSGEQFF,.,TRBV12-3/TRBV12-4,.,TRBJ2-1
TGTGCCAGCAGCTCTGCGGGGGTAGGGCAGTTCTTC,CASSSAGVGQFF,TRBD2,TRBV5-4,.,TRBJ2-1
TGTGCCAGCACGCTGAGGCGGGGCTGGTGGGAGACCCAGTACTTC,CASTLRRGWWETQYF,.,TRBV21-1,.,TRBJ2-5
TGTGCCAGCAGTTTCTTCGGGGGGGGTAGCGGGTCCCAGTATTTT,CASSFFGGGSGSQYF,TRBD2,TRBV12-3/TRBV12-4,once,TRBJ2-3
TGTGCCAGCCAGTACAGGGAAAATCAGCCCCAGCATTTT,CASQYRENQPQHF,.,TRBV28,.,TRBJ1-5
TGTGCCAGCAGCGTAGGGGAGGGGCTCTCCTACGAGCAGTACTTC,CASSVGEGLSYEQYF,TRBD2,TRBV9,.,TRBJ2-7
TGTGCCAGCAGCTCCCTCGAGGCCCGGGAAGACTACGAGCAGTACTTC,CASSSLEAREDYEQYF,.,TRBV7-9,.,TRBJ2-7
TGTGCCACCAAACAGGACAGCTCTGGAAACACCATATATTTT,CATKQDSSGNTIYF,.,TRBV15,.,TRBJ1-3
TGTGCCACCAGCCCTAGTGCGGGAACCCGCACAGATACGCAGTATTTT,CATSPSAGTRTDTQYF,.,TRBV15,.,TRBJ2-3
TGTGCCGCAGCGACCGGGACAGGGGTCTACAATGAGCAGTTCTTC,CAAATGTGVYNEQFF,TRBD1,TRBV3-1,.,TRBJ2-1
TGTGCCAGCAGCTTCGGGGACGGGAACAACAATGAGCAGTTCTTC,CASSFGDGNNNEQFF,.,TRBV11-2,.,TRBJ2-1
TGCGCCAGCAGCACTGCAAGCGGGGCTGACTACAATGAGCAGTTCTTC,CASSTASGADYNEQFF,TRBD2,TRBV5-1,.,TRBJ2-1
TGTGCCAGCAGTTCTACAGATTCCTACGAGCAGTACTTC,CASSSTDSYEQYF,.,TRBV28,.,TRBJ2-7
TGTGCCAGCGGGGACAGCGGCTATGGCTACACCTTC,CASGDSGYGYTF,TRBD1,TRBV12-3/TRBV12-4,few,TRBJ1-2
TGTGCCACCAGTGATCCTTACTACAATGAGCAGTTCTTC,CATSDPYYNEQFF,.,TRBV24-1,.,TRBJ2-1
TGTGCCAGCAGCGTAGGAACAGGAGATGAGACCCAGTACTTC,CASSVGTGDETQYF,.,TRBV9,.,TRBJ2-5
TGTGCCAGCGGGGGGGACAGCTCCTACAATGAGCAGTTCTTC,CASGGDSSYNEQFF,.,TRBV6-2/TRBV6-3,.,TRBJ2-1
TGTGCCAGCAGTGGCGGGGGAAGCCTCTCCTACAATGAGCAGTTCTTC,CASSGGGSLSYNEQFF,TRBD2,TRBV12-3/TRBV12-4,.,TRBJ2-1
TGTGCCAGCAGTGTGGATCTCGTGGCGGTTATATACTACGAGCAGTACTTC,CASSVDLVAVIYYEQYF,.,TRBV2,.,TRBJ2-7
TGCAGTGCTAGAGATCTCGATCTTAGGAATGAGCAGTTCTTC,CSARDLDLRNEQFF,.,TRBV20-1,.,TRBJ2-1
TGTGCCACCAGTGACCTGGACGCCGGGGGCTACACCTTC,CATSDLDAGGYTF,.,TRBV24-1,.,TRBJ1-2
TGTGCCAGCAGCGGCAGGGGGGGAGACTACGAGCAGTACTTC,CASSGRGGDYEQYF,.,TRBV5-4,.,TRBJ2-7
TGTGCCAGCAGCTTGGGGACAGGGACCTATAATTCACCCCTCCACTTT,CASSLGTGTYNSPLHF,TRBD1,TRBV5-4,.,TRBJ1-6
TGCAGCGTCCCCCCAGAGGGGAGCTATGGCTACACCTTC,CSVPPEGSYGYTF,.,TRBV29-1,.,TRBJ1-2
TGTGCCAGCAGCTTAATCCGTGACACGTACAATGAGCAGTTCTTC,CASSLIRDTYNEQFF,.,TRBV7-9,.,TRBJ2-1
TGTGCCATCCTCAGTGATCGTGCCACTGAAGCTTTCTTT,CAILSDRATEAFF,.,TRBV2,.,TRBJ1-1
TGTGCCAGCAGCTTAGATTCAAGGGGCACAGATACGCAGTATTTT,CASSLDSRGTDTQYF,.,TRBV7-8,.,TRBJ2-3
TGTGCCAGCAGTGAAGGCGCGGACTATGGCTACACCTTC,CASSEGADYGYTF,.,TRBV2,.,TRBJ1-2
TGCAGTGCCCGGGCTTCCGATAACTATGGCTACACCTTC,CSARASDNYGYTF,.,TRBV20-1,.,TRBJ1-2
TGTGCCAGCAGCTTAGTCCGGCCAGCGGGAGTACACACCGGGGAGCTGTTTTTT,CASSLVRPAGVHTGELFF,TRBD2,TRBV5-4,.,TRBJ2-2
TGTGCCAGCAGCTGGGACCTCCGCCAAGAGACCCAGTACTTC,CASSWDLRQETQYF,.,TRBV7-9,.,TRBJ2-5
TGTGCCTGGAGTACGGGGACGACTACGGGGGAGACCCAGTACTTC,CAWSTGTTTGETQYF,.,TRBV30,.,TRBJ2-5